A selection of T cell receptor beta chains follows, all from one sample in a study of blood T cell repertoires in COVID-19. Clones were read by immunoSEQ multiplex PCR, and TCRdb kept only the in-frame ones, dropping some. Here the sample spans about 280,000 clones, nearly 90% being singletons. Material: PBMCs or T cells enriched from blood (not recorded which). These receptor sequences come from a young woman with acute COVID-19. Each CDR3 is given with its conserved first and last residue. The D gene is left open where the match is weak. Some rows have no size entry. The others give once, few or many, or a class for an expanded clone.

V gene: TRBV5-8
D gene: TRBD2
clone size: -
J gene: TRBJ2-3
CDR3 DNA: TGTGCCAGTACAATAGCGGGAGGGGCAGATACGCAGTATTTT
CDR3 protein: CASTIAGGADTQYF

V gene: TRBV25-1
D gene: TRBD1
clone size: -
J gene: TRBJ1-6
CDR3 DNA: TGTGCCAGCAGTGGCCCGACAGGGAATAATTCACCCCTCCACTTT
CDR3 protein: CASSGPTGNNSPLHF

V gene: TRBV11-2
D gene: TRBD1
clone size: -
J gene: TRBJ2-5
CDR3 DNA: TGTGCCAGCAGTCGAGGACAGGGGGCATTTTTAGAGACCCAGTACTTC
CDR3 protein: CASSRGQGAFLETQYF

V gene: TRBV11-1
D gene: -
clone size: -
J gene: TRBJ2-1
CDR3 DNA: TGTGCCAGCAGCTCTATCCCGTTTCGGGGCTACAATGAGCAGTTCTTC
CDR3 protein: CASSSIPFRGYNEQFF

V gene: TRBV20-1
D gene: -
clone size: -
J gene: TRBJ2-5
CDR3 DNA: TGCAGTGCTACACAAGAGACCCAGTACTTC
CDR3 protein: CSATQETQYF

V gene: TRBV18
D gene: TRBD1
clone size: -
J gene: TRBJ1-6
CDR3 DNA: TGTGCCAGCTCACCAACTACAGGGGGACAATCACCCCTCCACTTT
CDR3 protein: CASSPTTGGQSPLHF

V gene: TRBV29-1
D gene: -
clone size: -
J gene: TRBJ1-1
CDR3 DNA: TGCAGCGTTGGACAGCTGAACACTGAAGCTTTCTTT
CDR3 protein: CSVGQLNTEAFF

V gene: TRBV11-2
D gene: -
clone size: once
J gene: TRBJ2-7
CDR3 DNA: TGTGCCAGCAGCTTAACTCCACTCGCAAACGAGCAGTACTTC
CDR3 protein: CASSLTPLANEQYF

V gene: TRBV14
D gene: -
clone size: -
J gene: TRBJ2-1
CDR3 DNA: TGTGCCAGCAGCCAAGGGGGACTGGGCCAGGGTCCCTACAATGAGCAGTTCTTC
CDR3 protein: CASSQGGLGQGPYNEQFF

V gene: TRBV4-1
D gene: -
clone size: -
J gene: TRBJ1-5
CDR3 DNA: TGCGCCAGCAGCCAAGTTTTACTCCAGGGCCTAGATCAGCCCCAGCATTTT
CDR3 protein: CASSQVLLQGLDQPQHF

V gene: TRBV6-5
D gene: -
clone size: -
J gene: TRBJ2-3
CDR3 DNA: TGTGCCAGCAGTTCCTACACAGATACGCAGTATTTT
CDR3 protein: CASSSYTDTQYF

V gene: TRBV5-1
D gene: -
clone size: -
J gene: TRBJ1-2
CDR3 DNA: TGCGCCAGCAGCTTGGTTGGCAGGGCTCAGGGCTACACCTTC
CDR3 protein: CASSLVGRAQGYTF

V gene: TRBV7-2
D gene: TRBD2
clone size: -
J gene: TRBJ2-1
CDR3 DNA: TGTGCCAGCAGCTTAAGAGCTAGCGGGGGGTACAATGAGCAGTTCTTC
CDR3 protein: CASSLRASGGYNEQFF

V gene: TRBV3-1/TRBV3-2
D gene: TRBD2
clone size: -
J gene: TRBJ2-3
CDR3 DNA: TGTGCCAGCAGCGATCACCGACTAGCGGGAGGAATTAGCACAGATACGCAGTATTTT
CDR3 protein: CASSDHRLAGGISTDTQYF

V gene: TRBV6-2/TRBV6-3
D gene: TRBD2
clone size: -
J gene: TRBJ2-7
CDR3 DNA: TGTGCCAGCAGTTACCCCCCTAGCGGGAGTGTCGCCTACGAGCAGTACTTC
CDR3 protein: CASSYPPSGSVAYEQYF

V gene: TRBV5-1
D gene: -
clone size: once
J gene: TRBJ2-5
CDR3 DNA: TGCGCCAGCAGCTTGCCGGGACTTTACCTTTCCCAGTACTTC
CDR3 protein: CASSLPGLYLSQYF

V gene: TRBV7-9
D gene: -
clone size: -
J gene: TRBJ2-1
CDR3 DNA: TGTGCCAGCAGCTTAGCTAACAATGAGCAGTTCTTC
CDR3 protein: CASSLANNEQFF

V gene: TRBV7-9
D gene: TRBD1
clone size: few
J gene: TRBJ1-2
CDR3 DNA: TGTGCCAGCAGCTTAGGCGGGACAGGGGGTAACTATGGCTACACCTTC
CDR3 protein: CASSLGGTGGNYGYTF

V gene: TRBV11-2
D gene: TRBD1
clone size: -
J gene: TRBJ1-3
CDR3 DNA: TGTGCCAGCAGCTTCCAGACAGGGCCTGGAAACACCATATATTTT
CDR3 protein: CASSFQTGPGNTIYF

V gene: TRBV28
D gene: -
clone size: -
J gene: TRBJ1-2
CDR3 DNA: TGTGCCAGCAGTTCGGGGAGCTATGGCTACACCTTC
CDR3 protein: CASSSGSYGYTF

V gene: TRBV19
D gene: TRBD2
clone size: once
J gene: TRBJ2-1
CDR3 DNA: TGTGCCAGCAGTTATAGCGGGAGGGCCAGAGATGAGCAGTTCTTC
CDR3 protein: CASSYSGRARDEQFF

V gene: TRBV18
D gene: TRBD2
clone size: -
J gene: TRBJ2-1
CDR3 DNA: TGTGCCAGCTCACCCTCACGGCTAGCGGGAGAGCACAATGAGCAGTTCTTC
CDR3 protein: CASSPSRLAGEHNEQFF

V gene: TRBV4-1
D gene: -
clone size: once
J gene: TRBJ2-4
CDR3 DNA: TGCGCCAGCAGCCGGGGAGTCGAAATAGCCAAAAACATTCAGTACTTC
CDR3 protein: CASSRGVEIAKNIQYF

V gene: TRBV6-4
D gene: -
clone size: -
J gene: TRBJ2-1
CDR3 DNA: TGTGCCAGCAGTGACAAAGGTGCTAGCGCGATCAATGAGCAGTTCTTC
CDR3 protein: CASSDKGASAINEQFF

V gene: TRBV4-2
D gene: TRBD2
clone size: -
J gene: TRBJ2-1
CDR3 DNA: TGTGCCAGCAGCCAAGACGTGAATAGCGGGAGTGTGAATGAGCAGTTCTTC
CDR3 protein: CASSQDVNSGSVNEQFF

V gene: TRBV19
D gene: TRBD1
clone size: few
J gene: TRBJ1-5
CDR3 DNA: TGTGCCAGCATCAGGACAGGGAGCAATCAGCCCCAGCATTTT
CDR3 protein: CASIRTGSNQPQHF

V gene: TRBV9
D gene: -
clone size: -
J gene: TRBJ1-4
CDR3 DNA: TGTGCCAGCAGCGTAGGGACTTCTTCCGGGGTGTCCGAAAAACTGTTTTTT
CDR3 protein: CASSVGTSSGVSEKLFF

V gene: TRBV28
D gene: -
clone size: -
J gene: TRBJ1-6
CDR3 DNA: TGTGCCAGCAGTTCCAAAATAGAGGCCAATTCACCCCTCCACTTT
CDR3 protein: CASSSKIEANSPLHF

V gene: TRBV4-2
D gene: TRBD2
clone size: -
J gene: TRBJ2-5
CDR3 DNA: TGTGCCAACAGCCAAGATCTAGCGGGAGGTCAAGAGACCCAGTACTTC
CDR3 protein: CANSQDLAGGQETQYF

V gene: TRBV5-6
D gene: -
clone size: -
J gene: TRBJ2-7
CDR3 DNA: TGTGCCAGCAGCTTGTATGGTACAGGCGACTTTTGGGAGCAGTACTTC
CDR3 protein: CASSLYGTGDFWEQYF

V gene: TRBV28
D gene: -
clone size: -
J gene: TRBJ1-1
CDR3 DNA: TGTGCCAGCAGTTCCGGATTCCCGGGGGGAGCTTTCTTT
CDR3 protein: CASSSGFPGGAFF

V gene: TRBV18
D gene: TRBD2
clone size: once
J gene: TRBJ2-3
CDR3 DNA: TGTGCCAGCTCAGGACGGGACAGGAGATGGACTAGCGGCCTCGATACGCAGTATTTT
CDR3 protein: CASSGRDRRWTSGLDTQYF

V gene: TRBV19
D gene: TRBD2
clone size: -
J gene: TRBJ2-1
CDR3 DNA: TGTGCCAGTAGTCGGGCGGGAGGTTACAATGAGCAGTTCTTC
CDR3 protein: CASSRAGGYNEQFF

V gene: TRBV7-2
D gene: -
clone size: -
J gene: TRBJ2-4
CDR3 DNA: TGTGCCAGCAGCTTCGATCCCGGGTTGGGTGACATTCAGTACTTC
CDR3 protein: CASSFDPGLGDIQYF

V gene: TRBV29-1
D gene: TRBD2
clone size: -
J gene: TRBJ2-1
CDR3 DNA: TGCAGCGTTGAAGTGGGGACTAGCGTCGATGAGCAGTTCTTC
CDR3 protein: CSVEVGTSVDEQFF

V gene: TRBV5-1
D gene: TRBD2
clone size: -
J gene: TRBJ2-1
CDR3 DNA: TGCGCCAGCAGCCTCCCAGGACTAGCGGACTACAATGAGCAGTTCTTC
CDR3 protein: CASSLPGLADYNEQFF

V gene: TRBV11-3
D gene: TRBD1
clone size: -
J gene: TRBJ2-7
CDR3 DNA: TGTGCCAGCAGCTTAGCCAGGGGGTACGAGCAGTACTTC
CDR3 protein: CASSLARGYEQYF

V gene: TRBV11-2
D gene: TRBD2
clone size: -
J gene: TRBJ2-2
CDR3 DNA: TGTGCCAGCAGGCTTCTACTAGCGGGAGTAACCGGGGAGCTGTTTTTT
CDR3 protein: CASRLLLAGVTGELFF

V gene: TRBV10-3
D gene: TRBD2
clone size: once
J gene: TRBJ2-2
CDR3 DNA: TGTGCCATCACCGGGACTAGCACCGGGGAGCTGTTTTTT
CDR3 protein: CAITGTSTGELFF

V gene: TRBV29-1
D gene: -
clone size: few
J gene: TRBJ2-7
CDR3 DNA: TGCAGCGTTGGGACAGACGAGCAGTACTTC
CDR3 protein: CSVGTDEQYF

V gene: TRBV6-2/TRBV6-3
D gene: TRBD1
clone size: -
J gene: TRBJ2-1
CDR3 DNA: TGTGCCAGCAGTGGACAGGGACGATACAATGAGCAGTTCTTC
CDR3 protein: CASSGQGRYNEQFF

V gene: TRBV9
D gene: TRBD1
clone size: once
J gene: TRBJ2-7
CDR3 DNA: TGTGCCAGCAGCCCCAGGACAGGATCCTACGAGCAGTACTTC
CDR3 protein: CASSPRTGSYEQYF

V gene: TRBV11-1
D gene: -
clone size: -
J gene: TRBJ2-1
CDR3 DNA: TGTGCCAGCAGCGCTAATTGGGAGCAGTTCTTC
CDR3 protein: CASSANWEQFF

V gene: TRBV7-9
D gene: -
clone size: -
J gene: TRBJ1-3
CDR3 DNA: TGTGCCAGCAGCTTAGCCGGGACCTTGGCGGGGGGAAACACCATATATTTT
CDR3 protein: CASSLAGTLAGGNTIYF

V gene: TRBV20-1
D gene: TRBD2
clone size: -
J gene: TRBJ2-7
CDR3 DNA: TGCAGTGCTAGTTCCACCGGGAGGGCCTACGAGCAGTACTTC
CDR3 protein: CSASSTGRAYEQYF

V gene: TRBV6-4
D gene: -
clone size: -
J gene: TRBJ1-1
CDR3 DNA: TGTGCCAGCAGTCCAGGGCAGTTTAACACTGAAGCTTTCTTT
CDR3 protein: CASSPGQFNTEAFF

V gene: TRBV11-2
D gene: TRBD2
clone size: -
J gene: TRBJ2-5
CDR3 DNA: TGTGCCAGCAGCCCATGGGGGGGCCAAGAGACCCAGTACTTC
CDR3 protein: CASSPWGGQETQYF

V gene: TRBV12-3/TRBV12-4
D gene: TRBD1
clone size: -
J gene: TRBJ1-1
CDR3 DNA: TGTGCCAGCAGTCTAGGACAGGGAAGGGGTGCTTTCTTT
CDR3 protein: CASSLGQGRGAFF

V gene: TRBV15
D gene: TRBD2
clone size: -
J gene: TRBJ2-1
CDR3 DNA: TGTGCCACCAGCAGAGATCGGGGCGGGAGGGCCGGTGAGCAGTTCTTC
CDR3 protein: CATSRDRGGRAGEQFF

V gene: TRBV3-1/TRBV3-2
D gene: -
clone size: -
J gene: TRBJ1-4
CDR3 DNA: TGTGCCAGCAGCCGCACTCAGGGCGTTGAAAAACTGTTTTTT
CDR3 protein: CASSRTQGVEKLFF

V gene: TRBV30
D gene: -
clone size: -
J gene: TRBJ2-3
CDR3 DNA: TGTGCCTGGAGTGTATCCCTAAACACAGATACGCAGTATTTT
CDR3 protein: CAWSVSLNTDTQYF

V gene: TRBV5-4
D gene: TRBD2
clone size: -
J gene: TRBJ2-5
CDR3 DNA: TGTGCCAGCAGTTTGGGTCTAGCGGGATTAGAGACCCAGTACTTC
CDR3 protein: CASSLGLAGLETQYF

V gene: TRBV18
D gene: TRBD2
clone size: -
J gene: TRBJ2-7
CDR3 DNA: TGTGCCAGCTCACCATCTGGGACTAGCGGGAGGGGGGGCGAGCAGTACTTC
CDR3 protein: CASSPSGTSGRGGEQYF

V gene: TRBV27
D gene: TRBD2
clone size: -
J gene: TRBJ2-1
CDR3 DNA: TGTGCCAGCAGCCTTATGTGGGGCCCTAGCGGGGACTACAATGAGCAGTTCTTC
CDR3 protein: CASSLMWGPSGDYNEQFF

V gene: TRBV4-2
D gene: -
clone size: -
J gene: TRBJ2-7
CDR3 DNA: TGTGCCAGCAGCCAAGGGAGGGTCTACGAGCAGTACTTC
CDR3 protein: CASSQGRVYEQYF

V gene: TRBV18
D gene: -
clone size: -
J gene: TRBJ2-3
CDR3 DNA: TGTGCCAGCTCATGGTTGGCGGGGATGACAGATACGCAGTATTTT
CDR3 protein: CASSWLAGMTDTQYF

V gene: TRBV5-1
D gene: TRBD1
clone size: -
J gene: TRBJ2-2
CDR3 DNA: TGCGCCAGCACCGACTCACAGGGGGCGCGGGGCACCGGGGAGCTGTTTTTT
CDR3 protein: CASTDSQGARGTGELFF